Here is one TCR beta chain with its context. The specificity of this receptor is unknown. No much larger clone exists at a distance of one base, and base qualities are not known. V loses 2 bases of germline sequence and J loses 7 bases, and the interval between the two ends is 6 bases. The CDR3 starts with the cysteine, ends with the phenylalanine, and has 13 residues. Only the CDR3 portion is preserved as DNA: 39 bases, with reading frame beginning at the first base. The germline V gene (reference sequence) sets CDR1 to MNHEY and CDR2 to SMNVEV. The library was made by the immunoSEQ multiplex PCR assay. For TCR sequencing, RNA was extracted from every sample and reverse transcribed into cDNA to serve as template. SuperScript III was used for first-strand cDNA synthesis, primed with a 2:1 mix of oligo-dT and random hexamers. Amplification bias was assessed with a synthetic immune receptor repertoire, and residual bias was removed computationally. Regarding the original processing steps: Raw reads were preprocessed to remove errors, and CDR3 was defined by IMGT conventions from the conserved cysteine to phenylalanine. To get clonality, Shannon entropy was normalized by log2 of the number of productive unique TCRs and the result was subtracted from 1. Whether scalp clones were CD4 or CD8 was inferred by matching scalp TCRbeta sequences against CD4 and CD8 repertoires sorted from blood. The source is immuneACCESS, and TCRdb retained only in-frame sequences with V and J called. Part of the clones is not carried over; for the studies checked, unresolved V genes explain less than half of this, and the remainder is unexplained. D and trimming come from the DNA, and the V and J calls and clone size come from that table. The sample contains about 140,000 clones, 82% of them found a single time. 25% of the sample goes to the ten largest clones.

This specimen comes from a study of CD8+ T cells in alopecia areata (dated 2018 in TCRdb). In terms of the full investigation: Treated patients were enrolled in an open-label pilot trial of oral tofacitinib, 5 to 10 mg twice daily, for moderate-to-severe alopecia areata. Disease severity in treated patients was measured with the SALT score, which quantifies the percentage of affected scalp surface area. Scalp clonality was compared across normal scalp (n=4), patchy alopecia areata scalp (n=8), and alopecia totalis/universalis scalp (n=8). Tofacitinib-treated patients had biopsies at baseline and at 4 and 24 weeks of treatment, with a later scalp biopsy in several patients. The study used high-throughput TCRbeta sequencing to examine T cell clonal expansion in alopecia areata, in both the C3H/HeJ mouse model and human patients. RNA came from the PAXgene miRNA kit for fixed scalp, the miRNeasy kit for PBMCs, and the RNeasy kit for mouse skin. Amplification of TCRbeta CDR3 regions was done by immunoSEQ multiplex PCR using 35 Vbeta forward primers and 13 Jbeta reverse primers. Human TCRbeta sequencing covered scalp tissue and sorted CD4+ and CD8+ peripheral blood T cells from patchy and totalis/universalis alopecia areata patients and healthy controls. Patients stayed on tofacitinib for 6 to 18 months and then had 6 months of follow-up off drug so that delayed response and recurrence could be assessed.

What the authors observed across the whole study: Scalp TCR repertoire analysis is complicated because resident alphabeta T cells in normal human skin are also sequenced, whereas mouse skin is dominated by gammadelta T cells. Shared TCR sequences between patients were less evident than in mice, which may be partly attributable to HLA diversity in the patient population. Compared with normal scalp, lesional scalp had higher clonality and more expanded CD8+ clones, particularly in alopecia totalis/universalis, a pattern that suggests antigenic drive. Many expanded lesional clones persisted in scalp and blood during tofacitinib treatment, which may partly explain relapse after stopping treatment. The treated cohort was small, with a single nonresponder, so links between baseline CD8+ expansion and response need larger studies. Scalp clonality and the number of expanded CD8+ clones among the top 100 scalp clones were significantly decreased by tofacitinib.

Interpreted using the paper, the time point label stands for: less than five weeks on oral tofacitinib. In the paper's terms, the treatment or condition label means: oral pan-JAK inhibitor, 5-10 mg twice daily. From alopecia areata patients, peripheral blood was collected along with lesional scalp punch biopsies. PBMCs were isolated by density centrifugation and stained for CD3, CD4 and CD8, and CD4+ and CD8+ T cells were sorted on a FACSAria. The chain is assembled from TRBV27 and TRBJ1-6, with no D gene named confidently. The sequencing here drew on CD8+ T cells sorted from blood, taken at week 4, from a patient treated with tofacitinib. The sequence came from a human donor with alopecia areata. The CDR3 reads CASSLGRNSPLHF. In nucleotides, the sequence is TGTGCCAGCAGTTTAGGACGGAATTCACCCCTCCACTTT.